The source of this T cell receptor beta chain is a study of CD8+ T cells in alopecia areata (dated by TCRdb to the late 2010s). Broadly, across the study: To study T cell clonal expansion in alopecia areata, the researchers applied high-throughput TCRbeta sequencing to both the C3H/HeJ mouse model and human patients. Human TCRbeta sequencing covered scalp tissue and sorted CD4+ and CD8+ peripheral blood T cells from patchy and totalis/universalis alopecia areata patients and healthy controls. Clonality in the scalp was compared among normal scalp (n=4), patchy alopecia areata scalp (n=8), and alopecia totalis/universalis scalp (n=8). TCRbeta CDR3 regions were amplified by immunoSEQ multiplex PCR with 35 Vbeta forward and 13 Jbeta reverse primers. RNA was extracted with the PAXgene miRNA kit for fixed scalp, the miRNeasy kit for PBMCs, and the RNeasy kit for mouse skin. Overall study outcomes, separate from this receptor: Resident alphabeta T cells in normal human skin are also sequenced, complicating scalp TCR repertoire analysis, unlike mouse skin dominated by gammadelta T cells. Compared with normal scalp, lesional scalp had higher clonality and more expanded CD8+ clones, particularly in alopecia totalis/universalis, a pattern that suggests antigenic drive. Shared TCR sequences between patients were less evident than in mice, which may be partly attributable to HLA diversity in the patient population.

Library method: the immunoSEQ multiplex PCR assay. To provide template for TCR sequencing, every sample had RNA extracted and reverse transcribed into cDNA. SuperScript III was used to make first-strand cDNA, primed with a 2:1 mix of oligo-dT and random hexamers. A synthetic immune receptor repertoire was used to assess amplification bias, and residual bias was removed computationally. As for the original processing: Raw reads were preprocessed to remove errors, and CDR3 was defined according to IMGT conventions as the region from the conserved cysteine to phenylalanine. To get clonality, Shannon entropy was normalized by log2 of the number of productive unique TCRs and the result was subtracted from 1. Scalp TCRbeta sequences were cross-referenced with sorted blood CD4 and CD8 repertoires so that the CD4 or CD8 identity of scalp clones could be inferred. Drawn from immuneACCESS, this table holds only the in-frame rearrangements with V and J called that TCRdb kept. Clones are partly lost; checked studies trace under half to an unresolved V gene and leave the rest unexplained. The D gene and trimming were derived from the DNA, and the V and J assignments and clone size from that table. The sample records 110,000 to 150,000 clones, less than 65% of which are singletons. The ten largest clones add up to approximately 34% of the sample.

Concerning this clone: The antigen it recognizes is unknown. The record has no base qualities; no much larger clone is one base away.

There are 14 amino acids in the CDR3, from cysteine to phenylalanine inclusive. The CDR3 DNA has 42 bases and is translated from base 1. V is reduced by 0 bases and J by 6 bases, leaving a spacing of 12 bases between them. CDR1 MNHEY and CDR2 SMNVEV were looked up in the germline V gene (reference sequence). After PBMCs were isolated by density centrifugation and stained for CD3, CD4 and CD8, a FACSAria was used to sort CD4+ and CD8+ T cells. Scalp biopsies and blood samples were provided by unaffected controls. This receptor chain uses TRBV27 and TRBJ2-7, and possibly TRBD1, on 7 matching bases. This TCR derives from a human donor in good health. The source material was CD8+ T cells sorted from blood. The DNA reads as follows: TGTGCCAGCAGTTTATCGGAGGGGGCGCCCGAGCAGTACTTC. It specifies CASSLSEGAPEQYF.